Sequencing of this T cell receptor (beta chain) was carried out in a study of early T cells in non-severe SARS-CoV-2 infection. One entry per CDR3 protein, called by TCRdb with MiXCR from the 5' RACE reads. The data show fewer than 70,000 distinct CDR3 sequences, 4.6% seen once. The germline V gene encodes CDR1 WSHSY and CDR2 SAAADI. The CDR3 has 14 amino acids. Trimming removed 11 bases from V and 0 bases from J, with 15 bases in between. This clonotype was observed many times. This sequence joins TRBV10-2 and TRBJ2-3; a weak D match, TRBD1 (6 bases). The specimen comprised whole blood, sampled at baseline. This TCR was sampled from an adult who was a healthcare worker with PCR-confirmed SARS-CoV-2 infection or an uninfected control (not recorded which). The donor label of this sample is uncertain. Written as DNA, the CDR3 is TGCGCCGGCGCGCAGGGGTCGAGCACAGATACGCAGTATTTT. This encodes CAGAQGSSTDTQYF.